This T cell receptor (beta chain) was obtained from a study of control samples from healthy donors and cancer patients. The data were produced by immunoSEQ multiplex PCR, yet TCRdb's version contains in-frame clones alone and is incomplete. There are some 140,000 clones in the sample; 92% occur only once, and about 11% lies in the top ten. The germline V gene encodes CDR1 MNHEY and CDR2 SVGAGI. CDR3 length: 15 amino acids. V lost 5 bases and J lost 4, with 17 bases in between. The sample consisted of blood. V usage is TRBV6-5 and J usage is TRBJ1-1; tentatively, D is TRBD1 (6 bases). This TCR was sampled from a man aged 25 to 40 in good health. The CDR3 spells CASSTSGVGGTEAFF. CDR3 sequence (DNA): TGTGCCAGCAGTACTTCAGGGGTCGGAGGCACTGAAGCTTTCTTT.